This TCR beta chain was captured by sequencing in a study of blood T cell repertoires in COVID-19 (dated by TCRdb to 2018 to 2020). The study in broad terms: The collaborator samples originated in the United States, Italy and Spain and spanned the acute and convalescent phases of COVID-19. The material from the prospective study consisted of cDNA or gDNA derived from T cells, B-cell-depleted T cells, or PBMCs. The dataset comprised deeply sampled blood TCRbeta repertoires from subjects exposed to, actively infected with, or recovered from COVID-19. The repertoires were released in a freely available public database meant as a resource for research on the immune response to SARS-CoV-2. The samples were drawn from two sources: the first 160 participants of the ongoing ImmuneRACE study, and fewer than 1,500 subjects contributed by 6 global collaborators. Sample metadata almost always included a de-identified subject ID, COVID-19 status, age in years and sex. HLA class I and class II types, where available, came from metadata supplied by the sample provider rather than from assay-based typing. Overall results and qualifications from the work: The quantity of clinical and demographic metadata differed by source and by participant and was supplied without curation.

TCRbeta CDR3 regions were amplified from genomic DNA using the immunoSEQ Assay, a bias-controlled multiplex PCR. In the original analysis: Within the assay, amplification of reference gene primers was used to estimate how many nucleated cells each sample contained. To quantify the absolute abundance of each unique TCRbeta CDR3 rearrangement, sequence reads were collapsed and filtered. For each sample, productive Simpson clonality was calculated by taking the square root of Simpson's diversity index across productive rearrangements. As stored in TCRdb, this immuneACCESS dataset retains in-frame rearrangements with V and J assigned. A fraction of the clones does not appear; measured against another copy, unresolved V genes explain less than half of the discrepancy, and the remainder lacks a known reason. D and trimming come from the DNA, and the V and J calls and clone size come from that table. The sample yields 160,000 or so clones; 75% to 80% were counted once. Together, the top ten hold 11% to 15% of the sample.

Whole blood was collected in K2EDTA tubes by collaborating institutions according to the institutions' own protocols. For TCRbeta analysis, collaborator samples were shipped as frozen whole blood, as isolated PBMCs, or as DNA extracted from either sample type. On this clone: Its antigen is still unknown. Base qualities are not recorded, but no much larger clone differs from it by a single base.

The TCR originated in a woman of 80 years or more with acute or convalescent COVID-19. The sequencing sample was made of peripheral blood.

The nucleotides read TGTGCCTGGAGAGGGGACACCTTAAATTCACCCCTCCACTTT. Translated, this is CAWRGDTLNSPLHF. This sequence uses TRBV30 and TRBJ1-6; the D gene is perhaps TRBD1, from 6 matching bases. The CDR3 has 14 amino acids, counting the end cysteine and phenylalanine. The kept DNA is CDR3 alone, 42 bases in frame from the first base. The germline V gene (reference sequence) yields GTSNPN for CDR1 and SVGIG for CDR2. At the junction V is shortened by 3 bases and J by 7 bases, with 13 bases in between.